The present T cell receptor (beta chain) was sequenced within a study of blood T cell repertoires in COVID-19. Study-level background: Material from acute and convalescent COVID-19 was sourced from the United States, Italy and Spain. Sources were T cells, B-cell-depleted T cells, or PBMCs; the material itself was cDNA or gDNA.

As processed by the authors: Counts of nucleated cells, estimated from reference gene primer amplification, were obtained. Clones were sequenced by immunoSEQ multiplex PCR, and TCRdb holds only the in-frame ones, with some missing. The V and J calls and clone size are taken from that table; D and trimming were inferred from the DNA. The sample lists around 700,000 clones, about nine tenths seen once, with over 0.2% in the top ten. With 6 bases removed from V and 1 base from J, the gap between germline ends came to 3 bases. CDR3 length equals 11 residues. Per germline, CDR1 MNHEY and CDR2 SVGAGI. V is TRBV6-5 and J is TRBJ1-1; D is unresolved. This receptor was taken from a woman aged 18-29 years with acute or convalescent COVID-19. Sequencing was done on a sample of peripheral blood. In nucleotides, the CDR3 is TGTGCCAGCAGCTGGAACACTGAAGCTTTCTTT. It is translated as CASSWNTEAFF.